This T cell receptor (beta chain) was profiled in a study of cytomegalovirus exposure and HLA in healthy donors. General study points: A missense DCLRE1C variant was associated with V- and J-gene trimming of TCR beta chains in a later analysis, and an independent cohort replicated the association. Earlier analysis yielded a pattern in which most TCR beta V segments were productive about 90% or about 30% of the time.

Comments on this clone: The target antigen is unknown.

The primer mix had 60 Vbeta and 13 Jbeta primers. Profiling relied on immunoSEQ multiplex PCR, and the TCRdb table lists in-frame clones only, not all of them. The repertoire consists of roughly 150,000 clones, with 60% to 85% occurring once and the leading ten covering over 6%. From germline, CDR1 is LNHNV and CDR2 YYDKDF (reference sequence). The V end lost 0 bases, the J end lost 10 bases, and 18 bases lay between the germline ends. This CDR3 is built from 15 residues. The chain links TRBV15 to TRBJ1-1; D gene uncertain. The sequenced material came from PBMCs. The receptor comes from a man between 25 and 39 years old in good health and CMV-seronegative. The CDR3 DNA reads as TGTGCCACCAGCAGAGATTCTAGGATAGGAAAATCAGCTTTCTTT. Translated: CATSRDSRIGKSAFF.